This entry describes one TCR beta chain. In the authors' workflow: Quantification of nucleated cells was approximated via reference gene primer amplification. Clones were sequenced by immunoSEQ multiplex PCR, and TCRdb holds only the in-frame ones, with some missing. That table gives V, J and clone size, and the DNA gave D and trimming. The sample consists of under 150,000 clones, roughly 88% of them appearing once. The entry originates in a study of blood T cell repertoires in COVID-19. In the study overall: T cells, B-cell-depleted T cells, or PBMCs supplied cDNA or gDNA.

The age range of participants was 18 to 89 years, with residence in about two dozen US areas. Participant-reported clinical history was the basis for cohort assignment. The sequence was collected from a woman aged 25-40 years with acute COVID-19. Sequencing was carried out using PBMCs or T cells enriched from blood (not recorded which).

In nucleotides, the CDR3 is TGTGCCAGCAGCGCAGGGGGGAGTAATTCACCCCTCCACTTT. It yields the protein CASSAGGSNSPLHF. The V and J genes are TRBV9 and TRBJ1-6, with 7 nucleotides matching TRBD1. Germline V lookup: CDR1 SGDLS, CDR2 YYNGEE. Trimming cost V 3 bases and J 6 bases; bases outside gene matches: 3. This CDR3 contains 14 residues.